The 14 T cell receptor beta chains reported below all come from one sample, sequenced in a study of CD8+ T cells in alopecia areata. The treatment was: oral pan-JAK inhibitor, 5-10 mg twice daily. Once RNA had been extracted, it was reverse transcribed into cDNA to act as the sequencing template. Repertoires were generated with immunoSEQ multiplex PCR, while TCRdb's copy carries only in-frame clones and drops some. The sample records 110,000 or so clones, around three fifths being singletons. Material: CD4+ T cells sorted from blood, obtained at week 24, from a patient treated with tofacitinib. Receptor source: a human donor with alopecia areata.

The genes are TRBV18 and TRBJ1-1; no clear D gene. CDR1 KGHSH and CDR2 LQKENI come from the germline V gene. Trimming left V 1 base short and J 8 bases short, with 8 bases between. This CDR3 comprises 12 residues. CDR3 sequence reads: CASSPQGEEAFF. For the CDR3, the DNA is TGTGCCAGCTCACCACAGGGTGAGGAAGCTTTCTTT.

This chain's CDR3 is CAWRDRGRRTEAFF. DNA of the CDR3: TGTGCCTGGAGGGACAGGGGGCGCAGGACTGAAGCTTTCTTT. This sequence joins TRBV30 and TRBJ1-1; 11 bases match TRBD1. Germline-derived CDR1 and CDR2 are GTSNPN and SVGIG (reference sequence). The J segment lost 5 bases and the V segment lost 3 bases, leaving 5 bases of the junction unmatched. The CDR3 loop spans 14 amino acids.

The V and J genes are TRBV5-1 and TRBJ2-5; 8 nucleotides match TRBD1. Germline assignment: CDR1 SGHRS and CDR2 YFSETQ. J lost 4 bases, V lost 4 bases, and 12 bases had no gene match. This CDR3 contains 16 residues. The DNA of the CDR3 is TGCGCCAGCAGCACAGGGACAGGCCCCGCCATAGAGACCCAGTACTTC. Protein: CASSTGTGPAIETQYF.

This clone occurred a few times. Sequence at one end of the junction differs from germline and may be a read error. The chain employs TRBV23-1 and TRBJ1-2; 7 bases are shared with TRBD1. TRBV23-1 is labeled an ORF, and its function is uncertain. The CDR3 covers 10 residues. The chain's CDR3 is CASQGGRLPF. CDR3 DNA: TGCGCCAGCCAGGGGGGACGCTTGCCCTTC.

The V gene is TRBV29-1, the J gene TRBJ2-1; 7 bases align to TRBD2. V was pared by 6 bases and J by 4 bases, with 12 bases of the junction left unmatched. Germline assignment: CDR1 SQVTM and CDR2 ANQGSEA. The CDR3 extends over 15 amino acids. CDR3 protein: CSVHLGGPVYNEQFF. DNA for the CDR3: TGCAGCGTCCACTTGGGAGGGCCTGTTTACAATGAGCAGTTCTTC.

The chain combines TRBV29-1 with TRBJ1-2, with D uncertain. The CDR3 covers 15 residues. Germline CDR1 and CDR2: SQVTM and ANQGSEA. The V end was cut by 3 bases, the J end by 5 bases, with 19 bases between. CDR3 region: CSVDVRTPDPYGYTF. The CDR3 nucleotides are TGCAGCGTTGATGTTCGCACGCCAGACCCTTATGGCTACACCTTC. Looking up the rest from reference TRBV29-1 and TRBJ1-2 gives the full variable domain: SAVISQKPSRDICQRGTSLTIQCQVDSQVTMMFWYRQQPGQSLTLIATANQGSEATYESGFVIDKFPISRPNLTFSTLTVSNMSPEDSSIYLCSVDVRTPDPYGYTFGSGTRLTVV.

This clone appeared a few times. This chain's CDR3 is CASSNRGRIYNEQFF. The CDR3 DNA reads as TGTGCCAGCAGTAACAGGGGGCGCATCTACAATGAGCAGTTCTTC. The chain joins TRBV28 to TRBJ2-1; 9 bases are shared with TRBD1. The CDR3 is 15 residues long. V shed 5 bases and J 3 bases; nucleotides not matched to a gene: 5. Germline V gene data show CDR1 as MDHEN and CDR2 as SYDVKM.

This chain joins TRBV27 and TRBJ2-3; D not resolved. The CDR3 runs 13 residues. CDR1 is MNHEY and CDR2 is SMNVEV in the germline V gene (reference sequence). The germline V and J ends were trimmed by 8 bases and 1 base, with 10 bases remaining between them. CDR3 coding DNA: TGTGCCAGCGCCCTCAAACGCACAGATACGCAGTATTTT. Its protein is CASALKRTDTQYF.

This chain uses TRBV5-1 with TRBJ2-3; D is possibly TRBD1 or TRBD2 (5 bases each). V lost 1 base, J lost 2 bases, and 11 bases lay in between. The CDR3 is 15 amino acids. Germline V gene sequence: CDR1 SGHRS, CDR2 YFSETQ. The CDR3 region is CASSLSGTNTDTQYF. CDR3 in DNA: TGCGCCAGCAGCTTGAGTGGGACGAACACAGATACGCAGTATTTT.

V is TRBV23-1 and J is TRBJ1-1; no firm D call. TRBV23-1 counts as an open reading frame of uncertain function. The ends were cut back, 3 bases at V and 3 bases at J, with 11 bases in the middle. This CDR3 is 14 amino acids long. The chain's CDR3 is CASSHPDLYTEAFF. CDR3 bases: TGCGCCAGCAGTCACCCAGACTTGTACACTGAAGCTTTCTTT.

This clone was seen only a few times. The V gene is TRBV30, the J gene TRBJ2-2; 8 nucleotides match TRBD2. V trimming: 0 bases; J trimming: 7 bases; junction bases outside the gene matches: 10. Germline CDR1 reads GTSNPN; CDR2 reads SVGIG (reference sequence). The CDR3 totals 16 residues. CDR3 sequence (DNA): TGTGCCTGGAGTGTATTTAGCGGGGAGAAATACGGGGAGCTGTTTTTT. The encoded protein is CAWSVFSGEKYGELFF.

The chain is built from TRBV10-3 and TRBJ1-1; D unclear. The CDR3 sequence is 13 residues long. The germline V gene has CDR1 ENHRY and CDR2 SYGVKD. Trimming removed 4 bases at V and 1 base at J, with 7 bases between. In DNA form, the CDR3 reads TGTGCCATCAGTGGGGAACCGAACACTGAAGCTTTCTTT. Its translation: CAISGEPNTEAFF.

This clone was recorded a few times. The chain employs TRBV7-2 and TRBJ2-1, with TRBD2 matching over 8 bases. V shed 7 bases and J 5 bases; nucleotides not matched to a gene: 7. This CDR3 region has 14 residues. Germline values: CDR1 SGHTA, CDR2 FQGNSA. The CDR3 coding sequence is TGTGCCAGCAAGGGACTAGGCTCACACAATGAGCAGTTCTTC. It encodes CASKGLGSHNEQFF.

The V gene is TRBV27, the J gene TRBJ2-7; 11 bases agree with TRBD1. V shed 2 bases and J 4 bases; nucleotides not matched to a gene: 7. The CDR3 runs to 16 residues. Germline CDR1 reads MNHEY; CDR2 reads SMNVEV (reference sequence). DNA for the CDR3: TGTGCCAGCAGTTTAGCAGGGACAGGGGGACGGTACGAGCAGTACTTC. This encodes CASSLAGTGGRYEQYF.